This T cell receptor beta chain was documented in a study of blood T cells in healthy people across ages. A second PCR of 7 to 11 cycles used a sample-barcoded 5' primer and a J-beta primer mix. Sequencing recovered at least 2.5 million CDR3-containing paired-end reads from each sample. TCRdb recomputed calls from the 5' RACE reads with MiXCR, one row per CDR3 protein. The profile shows 700,000 to 850,000 distinct CDR3 sequences, about 55% of them singletons. This clonotype has ten or more counts. CDR3 length equals 11 residues. Germline assignment: CDR1 SQVTM and CDR2 ANQGSEA. The chain employs TRBV29-1 and TRBJ2-5; D is unclear. The end of the DNA aligns better with TRBJ2-7, so the J call may be wrong. The TCR was taken from a man older than 75 in good health. The source material was blood. DNA of the CDR3: TGCAGCGTTGACATGGGATACGAGCAGTACTTC. The encoded protein is CSVDMGYEQYF.